This T cell receptor (beta chain) stems from a study of T cell responses to AZD1222 COVID-19 vaccine. At the level of the study: Pooled in the analysis were second doses at about 4 or about 12 weeks.

Regarding the study as a whole: White British donors predominated, females outnumbered males, and clonal diversity was possibly underestimated. Recipients of AZD1222 seropositive at baseline numbered only 5 or 6.

The protocol was immunoSEQ multiplex PCR, while the TCRdb copy is restricted to in-frame clones and leaves out a portion. The sample holds under 70,000 clones; under 90% are singletons and the top ten take around 21%. In regard to this clone: Its antigen is not known.

The CDR3 has 14 residues. The V gene lost 0 bases and the J gene lost 8 bases, with 11 bases spanning the gap. The germline V gene encodes CDR1 LNHNV and CDR2 YYDKDF (reference sequence). The clonotype comes from an adult in good health. The source material was peripheral blood, sampled on day 0 of AZD1222 vaccination. The J gene is TRBJ2-1, the V gene TRBV15; D possibly uses TRBD1 or TRBD2 (6 bases each). The CDR3 DNA reads TGTGCCACCAGCAGAGATAGGGGGGCGTATGAGCAGTTCTTC. Translated: CATSRDRGAYEQFF.